These 5 T cell receptor beta chains came from one sample sequenced in a study of blood T cells in healthy people across ages (dated by TCRdb to between 2015 and 2016). Library preparation employed 5' RACE. The run used an Illumina HiSeq 2500. The second PCR ran for about 6 to 11 cycles and used a J-beta primer mix along with a sample-barcoded 5' primer. Through fastp at Q25 and MiXCR, TCRdb rebuilt clones from the public reads, retaining in-frame beta chains. Rows are unified per CDR3 protein, each entry keeping the most common DNA and genes. The sample data list about 780,000 distinct CDR3 sequences, and around 62% of these were observed just once. The ten largest account for 28% of the sample. Sequencing used blood. These receptors all come from a man aged 25 to 45 in good health.

The rearrangement links TRBV29-1 to TRBJ2-1; a weak D match, TRBD2 (6 bases). Germline CDR1 is SQVTM and CDR2 is ANQGSEA. The CDR3 covers 14 residues. The germline V and J ends were trimmed by 2 bases and 3 bases, with 11 bases remaining between them. The chain's CDR3 is CSVERGEHYNEQFF. CDR3 in DNA: TGCAGCGTTGAACGCGGGGAGCACTACAATGAGCAGTTCTTC.

The chain employs TRBV5-1 and TRBJ2-5; D tentatively fits TRBD1 or TRBD2 (5 bases each). The CDR3 has 16 amino acids. CDR1 and CDR2 (germline): SGHRS, YFSETQ. The V end lost 4 bases, the J end lost 4 bases, and 20 bases lay between the germline ends. CDR3 DNA sequence: TGCGCCAGCAGCCTGTCTGGTAGCCTGAGGGGAGAGACCCAGTACTTC. Translating it yields CASSLSGSLRGETQYF.

The chain has TRBV20-1 and TRBJ2-4, with 8 nucleotides matching TRBD1. The J call is uncertain, as TRBJ2-7 better fits the DNA end. This CDR3 has 14 amino acids. Germline V gives CDR1 DFQATT, CDR2 SNEGSKA (reference sequence). CDR3 sequence (DNA): TGCAGTGCTAAGGGACAGGTCCGTTTGTACGAGCAGTACTTC. It codes for CSAKGQVRLYEQYF.

The J gene is TRBJ2-7, the V gene TRBV6-2 or TRBV6-3, with a possible D match to TRBD1 (5 bases). CDR1 and CDR2 (germline): MNHEY, SVGEGT. Trimming stripped 7 bases from V and 5 bases from J, with 24 bases between. The CDR3 is 16 residues long. CDR3 bases: TGTGCCAGCACCGGCCTTTTCACGCGGACAATGGACGAGCAGTACTTC. Translated: CASTGLFTRTMDEQYF.

This clonotype came up a few times. The chain recombines TRBV30 with TRBJ1-4; D is unclear. This CDR3 comprises 14 residues. Germline V lookup: CDR1 GTSNPN, CDR2 SVGIG (reference sequence). Trimming took 2 bases from V and 6 from J, leaving 13 bases between them. The CDR3 is CAWSPSAKDEKLFF. In DNA form, the CDR3 reads TGTGCCTGGAGTCCCAGCGCTAAAGATGAAAAACTGTTTTTT.